These 29 T cell receptor beta chains share one sample of origin, sequenced in a study of T-cell memory formation after mild COVID-19. TCRdb processed the 5' RACE reads anew with MiXCR; each CDR3 protein has one entry. The sample carries fewer than 350,000 distinct CDR3 sequences, roughly 13% recorded once. The material sequenced was PBMCs or a T cell subset sorted from them (not recorded which). The source of these receptors is a man between 18 and 29 years old who had mild COVID-19 (a few samples of this study predate the infection). Cell type and time point are not known.

This clonotype was found a few times. V usage is TRBV7-2 and J usage is TRBJ1-6; possible D gene TRBD1, 5 bases. Trimming cost V 3 bases and J 6 bases, with 12 bases left between them. The CDR3 consists of 15 residues. The germline gives CDR1 SGHTA, CDR2 FQGNSA. The CDR3 DNA sequence: TGTGCCAGCAGCTTCGAGGCAGGGATTAATTCACCCCTCCACTTT. It is translated as CASSFEAGINSPLHF.

This clonotype has a handful of counts. The chain recombines TRBV7-9 with TRBJ2-5; 9 positions match TRBD2. V lost 3 bases and J lost 0; bases outside the gene matches: 11. The germline gives CDR1 SEHNR, CDR2 FQNEAQ (reference sequence). This CDR3 is built from 18 residues. CDR3 sequence reads: CASSFRSGGRRYQETQYF. CDR3 nucleotides: TGTGCCAGCAGCTTTCGGAGCGGGGGGCGCCGGTACCAAGAGACCCAGTACTTC.

This clonotype was picked up a small number of times. V is TRBV7-2 and J is TRBJ2-3; TRBD1 might be the D (6 bases). Germline V gene data show CDR1 as SGHTA and CDR2 as FQGNSA. V was cut by 6 bases and J by 2 bases, with 15 bases left in between. The CDR3 spans 15 residues. CDR3 region: CASRLQGRYTDTQYF. Here the CDR3 DNA reads TGTGCCAGCAGATTACAGGGAAGATACACAGATACGCAGTATTTT. The whole variable domain, filled in from reference TRBV7-2 and TRBJ2-3, reads GAGVSQSPSNKVTEKGKDVELRCDPISGHTALYWYRQSLGQGLEFLIYFQGNSAPDKSGLPSDRFSAERTGGSVSTLTIQRTQQEDSAVYLCASRLQGRYTDTQYFGPGTRLTVL.

J is TRBJ2-6 and V is TRBV7-9, with TRBD2 as a possible D gene (5 bases). From germline, CDR1 is SEHNR and CDR2 FQNEAQ (reference sequence). Trimming took 8 bases from V and 7 from J, leaving 15 bases between them. There are 14 residues in the CDR3. The CDR3: CASEGGLGANVLTF. CDR3 nucleotides: TGTGCCAGCGAGGGCGGCCTTGGAGCCAACGTCCTGACTTTC.

The chain carries TRBV18 and TRBJ2-1; D unresolved. From germline, CDR1 is KGHSH and CDR2 LQKENI. The ends were cut back, 0 bases at V and 6 bases at J, with 18 bases in the middle. The CDR3 contains 17 residues. CDR3 loop: CASSPPKGPYSGNEQFF. The DNA of the CDR3 is TGTGCCAGCTCACCACCGAAGGGTCCCTATTCCGGCAATGAGCAGTTCTTC.

This clonotype was detected only a few times. The chain is built from TRBV7-6 and TRBJ2-7; D unresolved. V lost 5 bases, J lost 3 bases, and 11 bases lay in between. The germline gives CDR1 SGHVS, CDR2 FNYEAQ. The CDR3 runs 13 residues. CDR3: CASSLPVRYEQYF. The DNA of the CDR3 is TGTGCCAGCAGCCTCCCAGTCCGCTACGAGCAGTACTTC.

This clonotype was counted only a few times. The chain has TRBV7-8 and TRBJ2-7; D gene ambiguous. Per germline, CDR1 SGHVS and CDR2 FQNEAQ. The length of the CDR3 is 14 residues. Trimming pared 1 base from V and 2 bases from J, leaving 9 bases between. CDR3 residues: CASSLEASTYEQYV. In nucleotides, the CDR3 is TGTGCCAGCAGCTTAGAGGCCAGTACCTACGAGCAGTACGTC.

The V call is TRBV4-3, the J call TRBJ1-4, with D possibly matching TRBD1 (6 bases). Trimming pared 4 bases from V and 7 bases from J, leaving 16 bases between. Looked up from germline, CDR1 is LGHNA and CDR2 is YSLEER. CDR3 length: 15 residues. In DNA form, the CDR3 reads TGCGCCAGCAGCCGAGTACAGGGAGACGGTGAAAAACTGTTTTTT. This translates into CASSRVQGDGEKLFF.

The genes are TRBV7-9 and TRBJ1-2; 7 nucleotides match TRBD1. The length of the CDR3 is 14 residues. Germline V gene sequence: CDR1 SEHNR, CDR2 FQNEAQ (reference sequence). The trim removed 8 bases at V and 2 bases at J, leaving 8 bases unmatched. In DNA form, the CDR3 reads TGTGCCAGCTGGGAGACAGGGCTGAACTATGGCTACACCTTC. Protein product: CASWETGLNYGYTF.

This clonotype has ten or more counts. This rearrangement joins TRBV5-1 to TRBJ1-1; D not certain. The CDR3 has 14 residues. Germline CDR1 SGHRS, CDR2 YFSETQ. Trimming took off 1 base at V and 1 base at J, with 8 bases between the two ends. The CDR3 sequence is CASSLSAGNTEAFF. In DNA, the CDR3 is TGCGCCAGCAGCTTGTCGGCAGGGAACACTGAAGCTTTCTTT.

This clonotype appeared a few times. The rearrangement joins TRBV7-6 to TRBJ1-4; D not certain. Trimming stripped 3 bases from V and 7 bases from J, with 12 bases between. CDR1 SGHVS and CDR2 FNYEAQ come from the germline V gene. The CDR3 length is 14 residues. Here the CDR3 reads CASSLNPAGEKLFF. The CDR3 DNA sequence: TGTGCCAGCAGCTTGAATCCCGCCGGTGAAAAACTGTTTTTT.

This chain links TRBV12-3 or TRBV12-4 with TRBJ2-7, with 8 bases aligning to TRBD1. CDR3 length equals 12 residues. V dropped 6 bases and J dropped 2; count of bases not matched to a gene: 0. The CDR3 DNA follows: TGTGCCAGCAGGACAGGGGCCTACGAGCAGTACTTC. This encodes CASRTGAYEQYF.

The table lists this clonotype with a few counts. The V gene is TRBV6-5, the J gene TRBJ1-1; 7 bases match TRBD1. Germline CDR1 is MNHEY and CDR2 is SVGAGI. There are 13 residues in the CDR3. Trimming removed 6 bases from V and 6 bases from J; junction bases left unmatched: 7. The CDR3 loop reads CASRNRGGAEAFF. In nucleotides, the CDR3 is TGTGCCAGCAGAAACAGGGGTGGGGCTGAAGCTTTCTTT.

CDR3 coding DNA: TGTGCCAGCAGCTTATACGGCGGGGAGCTGTTTTTT. Amino acid sequence: CASSLYGGELFF. V is TRBV11-2 and J is TRBJ2-2, with D hard to call. The CDR3 totals 12 residues. Germline V gives CDR1 SGHAT, CDR2 FQNNGV. V gave up 2 bases and J gave up 7 bases, with 5 bases separating them.

This clonotype was counted many times. This chain connects TRBV12-3 or TRBV12-4 to TRBJ1-1, with D possibly matching TRBD1 (5 bases). The V gene lost 6 bases and the J gene lost 1 base, with 9 bases spanning the gap. The CDR3 spans 13 residues. DNA of the CDR3: TGTGCCAGCAGCCCCACAGGGAACACTGAAGCTTTCTTT. This codes for CASSPTGNTEAFF.

The chain recombines TRBV9 with TRBJ2-1; D possibly uses TRBD1 or TRBD2 (6 bases each). Trimming took 3 bases from V and 7 from J, leaving 20 bases between them. The germline gives CDR1 SGDLS, CDR2 YYNGEE. There are 16 residues in the CDR3. CDR3 sequence: CASSAVGASVLNEQFF. The CDR3 DNA reads TGTGCCAGCAGCGCCGTGGGGGCTAGCGTCCTAAATGAGCAGTTCTTC.

This clonotype was seen a few times. CDR3 nucleotide sequence: TGTGCCAGCAGCGTCGGGAGGGACAGGTTAATTGAGACCCAGTACTTC. Protein product: CASSVGRDRLIETQYF. The chain is built from TRBV9 and TRBJ2-5; D might be TRBD1 or TRBD2, each matching 8 bases. The V end lost 2 bases, the J end lost 5 bases, and 19 bases lay between the germline ends. Germline CDR1 SGDLS, CDR2 YYNGEE. The CDR3 is 16 amino acids.

This chain uses TRBV6-5 with TRBJ1-2, with D possibly being TRBD1 (5 bases). The CDR3 loop spans 15 amino acids. V lost 2 bases and J lost 0, with 10 bases in between. Germline V gene sequence: CDR1 MNHEY, CDR2 SVGAGI. The CDR3 nucleotides are TGTGCCAGCAGTTACGCCGACAGCTCTAACTATGGCTACACCTTC. This encodes CASSYADSSNYGYTF.

This clonotype has just a few counts. The chain joins TRBV7-2 to TRBJ2-4, with D maybe TRBD2 (7 bases). Germline lookup yields CDR1 SGHTA and CDR2 FQGNSA. The CDR3 contains 16 residues. Trimming removed 5 bases from V and 6 bases from J, with 20 bases in between. The CDR3 sequence: CASSPNLGGGINIQYF. The CDR3 DNA sequence: TGTGCCAGCAGCCCGAACCTTGGGGGGGGCATAAACATTCAGTACTTC.

This clonotype showed up just a few times. The J gene is TRBJ1-4, the V gene TRBV7-8, with D uncertain. The V and J ends lost 5 bases and 10 bases respectively, with 14 bases between them. The CDR3 has 13 amino acids. Germline V CDR1 and CDR2: SGHVS, FQNEAQ. The CDR3 DNA is TGTGCCAGCAGCCCCAGGCGAGACGGAAAACTGTTTTTT. Translation gives CASSPRRDGKLFF.

This chain connects TRBV7-6 to TRBJ1-4, with 7 bases fitting TRBD1. CDR1 and CDR2 (germline): SGHVS, FNYEAQ. The CDR3 totals 15 residues. J lost 8 bases, V lost 4 bases, and 10 bases had no gene match. The CDR3 DNA reads TGTGCCAGCAGCTCCCTGACAGGGACGGACGAAAAACTGTTTTTT. Amino acid sequence: CASSSLTGTDEKLFF.

The rearrangement uses TRBV6-1 and TRBJ2-7; 7 bases are a match to TRBD1. Germline V gene data show CDR1 as MNHNS and CDR2 as SASEGT. This CDR3 spans 13 amino acids. J gave up 2 bases and V 7 bases, and 5 bases lay outside the gene matches. The CDR3 sequence is CASTGDRTYEQYV. The CDR3 coding sequence is TGTGCCAGCACCGGGGACAGAACCTACGAGCAGTACGTC.

This chain links TRBV4-3 with TRBJ1-2, with 7 bases matching TRBD1. Trimming at V came to 2 bases and at J to 4 bases, leaving 10 bases not matched to a gene. The germline V gene encodes CDR1 LGHNA and CDR2 YSLEER. This CDR3 contains 16 residues. The CDR3 protein is CASSQNRDSLLYGYTF. In DNA form, the CDR3 reads TGCGCCAGCAGCCAAAATAGGGACAGTTTGCTCTATGGCTACACCTTC.

This clonotype showed up just a few times. This chain connects TRBV10-3 to TRBJ2-7; 7 bases align to TRBD2. Germline trimming cut 11 bases from V and 1 base from J; bases unmatched to any gene: 14. CDR3 length: 15 amino acids. Germline CDR1 ENHRY, CDR2 SYGVKD. The CDR3 loop reads CAPELRRGSSYEQYV. The CDR3 DNA follows: TGTGCCCCCGAGTTGCGGCGGGGGTCGTCCTACGAGCAGTACGTC.

In its sample, this clonotype was seen many times. The J gene is TRBJ2-1, the V gene TRBV29-1; 10 bases match TRBD2. Looked up from germline, CDR1 is SQVTM and CDR2 is ANQGSEA. The CDR3 consists of 13 residues. V shed 4 bases and J 5 bases; nucleotides not matched to a gene: 2. The CDR3 reads CSVGLAGDNEQFF. CDR3 bases: TGCAGCGTTGGGCTAGCGGGGGACAATGAGCAGTTCTTC.

The gene calls are TRBV21-1 and TRBJ1-2; the table's D call, TRBD1, was not checked against the DNA. TRBV21-1 is tagged as a pseudogene. The CDR3 is made up of 14 amino acids. CDR3: CASSTSHDVHGYTF. As DNA, the CDR3 is TGTGCCAGCAGCACGTCCCATGACGTACATGGCTACACCTTC.

This clonotype has more than one count but fewer than ten. CDR3 protein: CASSLREYYGYTF. The CDR3 nucleotides are TGTGCCAGCAGCTTGCGGGAATACTATGGCTACACCTTC. This chain links TRBV5-6 with TRBJ1-2; D uncertain. Trimming took off 1 base at V and 3 bases at J, with 7 bases between the two ends. Germline V CDR1 and CDR2: SGHDT, YYEEEE. The CDR3 is 13 residues long.

The V call is TRBV6-6, the J call TRBJ2-7; TRBD1 aligns across 7 bases. V lost 8 bases, J lost 1 base, and 14 bases stayed unmatched. The CDR3 covers 16 residues. Germline V gene data show CDR1 as MNHNY and CDR2 as SVGAGI (reference sequence). CDR3 nucleotides: TGTGCCAGCTCATTAGCAGTGACAGGGCCTTCCTACGAGCAGTACGTC. Translated, it gives CASSLAVTGPSYEQYV.

This clonotype was counted between two and nine times. The V and J genes are TRBV12-3 or TRBV12-4 and TRBJ1-6; no reliable D call. This CDR3 has 13 residues. Deletions cut 3 bases from V and 7 bases from J, with 7 bases between. This chain's CDR3 is CASSFIGNSPLHF. As DNA, the CDR3 is TGTGCCAGCAGTTTTATAGGGAATTCACCCCTCCACTTT.